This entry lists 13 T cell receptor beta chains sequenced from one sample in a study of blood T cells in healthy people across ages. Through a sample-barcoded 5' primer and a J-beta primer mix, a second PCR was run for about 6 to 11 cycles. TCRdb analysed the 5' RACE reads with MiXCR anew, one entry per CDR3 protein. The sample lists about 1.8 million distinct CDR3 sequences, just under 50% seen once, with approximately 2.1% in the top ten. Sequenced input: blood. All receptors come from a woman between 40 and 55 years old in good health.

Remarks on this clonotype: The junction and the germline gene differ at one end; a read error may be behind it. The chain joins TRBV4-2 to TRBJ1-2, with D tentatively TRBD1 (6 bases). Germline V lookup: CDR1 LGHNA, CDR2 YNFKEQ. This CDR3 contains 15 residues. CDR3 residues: CASSEESGQNYGYTF. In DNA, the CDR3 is TGTGCCAGCAGCGAAGAATCGGGACAAAACTATGGCTACACCTTC.

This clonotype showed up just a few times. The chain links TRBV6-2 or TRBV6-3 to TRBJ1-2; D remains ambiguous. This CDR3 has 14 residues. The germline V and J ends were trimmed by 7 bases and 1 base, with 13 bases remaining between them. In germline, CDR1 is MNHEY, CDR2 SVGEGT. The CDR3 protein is CASIGPSVNYGYTF. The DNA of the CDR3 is TGTGCCAGCATCGGGCCTTCCGTTAACTATGGCTACACCTTC.

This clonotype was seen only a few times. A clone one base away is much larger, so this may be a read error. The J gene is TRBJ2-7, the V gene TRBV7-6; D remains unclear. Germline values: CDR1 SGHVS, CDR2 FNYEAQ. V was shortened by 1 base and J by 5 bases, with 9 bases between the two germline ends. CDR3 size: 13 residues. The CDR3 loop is CASSLGGTNEQYF. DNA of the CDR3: TGTGCCAGCAGCTTAGGGGGTACCAACGAGCAGTACTTC.

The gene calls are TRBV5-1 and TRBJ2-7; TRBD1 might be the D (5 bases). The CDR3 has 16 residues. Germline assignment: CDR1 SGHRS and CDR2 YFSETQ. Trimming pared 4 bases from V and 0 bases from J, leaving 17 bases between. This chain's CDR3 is CASSRSRGPYSYEQYF. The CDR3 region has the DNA TGCGCCAGCAGCCGTTCAAGGGGTCCTTACTCCTACGAGCAGTACTTC.

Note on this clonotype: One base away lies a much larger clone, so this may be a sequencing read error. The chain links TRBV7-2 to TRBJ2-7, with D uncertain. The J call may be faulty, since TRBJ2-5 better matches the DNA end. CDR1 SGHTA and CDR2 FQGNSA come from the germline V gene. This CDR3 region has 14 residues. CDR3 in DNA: TGTGCCGGCAGGTCCAACCCCGTCTCAGAGACCCAGTACTTC. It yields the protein CAGRSNPVSETQYF.

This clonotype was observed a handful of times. CDR3 in amino acids: CSATPLLAGGPNEQFF. The CDR3 nucleotides read TGCAGTGCCACCCCACTCTTGGCGGGGGGCCCTAATGAGCAGTTCTTC. The V call is TRBV20-1, the J call TRBJ2-1; 8 bases are a match to TRBD2. The CDR3 runs to 16 residues. Germline V gene sequence: CDR1 DFQATT, CDR2 SNEGSKA (reference sequence). V trimming: 6 bases; J trimming: 7 bases; junction bases outside the gene matches: 17.

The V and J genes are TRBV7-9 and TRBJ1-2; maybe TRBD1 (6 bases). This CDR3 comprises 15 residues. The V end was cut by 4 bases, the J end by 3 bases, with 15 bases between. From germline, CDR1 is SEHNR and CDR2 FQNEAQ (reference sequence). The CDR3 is CASSSAGASHYGYTF. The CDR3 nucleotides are TGTGCCAGCAGCTCCGCAGGGGCGAGCCACTATGGCTACACCTTC. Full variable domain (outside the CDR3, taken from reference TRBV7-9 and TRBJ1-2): DTGVSQNPRHKITKRGQNVTFRCDPISEHNRLYWYRQTLGQGPEFLTYFQNEAQLEKSRLLSDRFSAERPKGSFSTLEIQRTEQGDSAMYLCASSSAGASHYGYTFGSGTRLTVV.

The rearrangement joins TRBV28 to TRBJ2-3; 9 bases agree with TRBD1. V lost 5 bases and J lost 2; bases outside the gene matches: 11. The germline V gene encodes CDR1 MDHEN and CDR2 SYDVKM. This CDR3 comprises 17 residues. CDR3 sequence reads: CASSDTGTGKFTDTQYF. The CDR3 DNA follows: TGTGCCAGCAGTGATACCGGGACAGGGAAATTCACAGATACGCAGTATTTT.

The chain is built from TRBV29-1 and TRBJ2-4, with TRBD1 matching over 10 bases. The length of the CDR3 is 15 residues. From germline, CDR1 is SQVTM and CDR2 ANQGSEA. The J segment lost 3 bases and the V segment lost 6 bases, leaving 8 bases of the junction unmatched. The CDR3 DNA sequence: TGCAGCGTGTACGGGACAGGGGAGGTCAAAAACATTCAGTACTTC. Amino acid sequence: CSVYGTGEVKNIQYF.

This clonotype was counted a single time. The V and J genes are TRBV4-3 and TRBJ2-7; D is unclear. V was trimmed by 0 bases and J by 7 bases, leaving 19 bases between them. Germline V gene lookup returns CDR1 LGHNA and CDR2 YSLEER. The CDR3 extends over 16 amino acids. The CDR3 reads CASSQDAKSFYNEQYF. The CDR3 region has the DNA TGCGCCAGCAGCCAAGATGCGAAATCCTTCTACAATGAGCAGTACTTC.

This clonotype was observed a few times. CDR3 loop: CASSLGPGTDSNQPQHF. In nucleotides, the CDR3 is TGCGCCAGCAGCTTGGGCCCCGGCACAGATAGCAATCAGCCCCAGCATTTT. The chain uses TRBV5-1 and TRBJ1-5, with D uncertain. The CDR3 runs to 17 residues. The V end was cut by 0 bases, the J end by 0 bases, with 13 bases between. The germline V gene encodes CDR1 SGHRS and CDR2 YFSETQ.

The CDR3 sequence: CASSYYNTVGSYEQYF. The CDR3, as DNA: TGTGCCAGCAGTTACTATAACACGGTTGGCTCCTACGAGCAGTACTTC. The chain couples TRBV6-2 or TRBV6-3 to TRBJ2-7; D is ambiguous. Per the germline V gene, CDR1 is MNHEY and CDR2 is SVGEGT. The CDR3 runs to 16 residues. Trimming took off 1 base at V and 0 bases at J, with 13 bases between the two ends.

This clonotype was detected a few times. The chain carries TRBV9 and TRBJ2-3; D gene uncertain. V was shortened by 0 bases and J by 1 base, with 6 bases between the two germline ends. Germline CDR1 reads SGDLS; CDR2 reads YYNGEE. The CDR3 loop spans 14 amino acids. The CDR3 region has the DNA TGTGCCAGCAGCGTAGACCAAGGCACAGATACGCAGTATTTT. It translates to CASSVDQGTDTQYF.